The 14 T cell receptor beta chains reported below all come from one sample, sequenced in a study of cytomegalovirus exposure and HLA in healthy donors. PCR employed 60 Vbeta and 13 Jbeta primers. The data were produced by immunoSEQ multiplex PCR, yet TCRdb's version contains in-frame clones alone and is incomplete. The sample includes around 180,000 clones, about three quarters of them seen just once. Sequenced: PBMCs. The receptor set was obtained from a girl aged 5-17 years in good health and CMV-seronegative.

CDR3 DNA: TGTGCCAGCAGCGGGGACAGGGGAGTAGAGGAGCAGTACTTC. It specifies CASSGDRGVEEQYF. The chain joins TRBV5-6 to TRBJ2-5; 10 nucleotides agree with TRBD1. The CDR3 consists of 14 residues. Germline trimming cut 4 bases from V and 11 bases from J; bases unmatched to any gene: 11. Germline CDR1 and CDR2: SGHDT and YYEEEE.

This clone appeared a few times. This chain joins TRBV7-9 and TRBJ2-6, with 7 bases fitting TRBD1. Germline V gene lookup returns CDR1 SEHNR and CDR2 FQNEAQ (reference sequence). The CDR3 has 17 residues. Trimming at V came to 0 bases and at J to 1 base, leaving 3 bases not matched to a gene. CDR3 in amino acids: CASSLAGRGSGANVLTF. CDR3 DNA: TGTGCCAGCAGCTTAGCCGGCAGGGGGTCTGGGGCCAACGTCCTGACTTTC.

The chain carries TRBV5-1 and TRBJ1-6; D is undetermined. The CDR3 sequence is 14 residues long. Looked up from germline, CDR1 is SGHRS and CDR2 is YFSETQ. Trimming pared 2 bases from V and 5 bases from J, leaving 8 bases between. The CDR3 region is CASSFAEHNSPLHF. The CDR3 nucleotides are TGCGCCAGCAGCTTCGCGGAACATAATTCACCCCTCCACTTT. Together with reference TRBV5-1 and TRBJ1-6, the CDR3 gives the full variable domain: KAGVTQTPRYLIKTRGQQVTLSCSPISGHRSVSWYQQTPGQGLQFLFEYFSETQRNKGNFPGRFSGRQFSNSRSEMNVSTLELGDSALYLCASSFAEHNSPLHFGNGTRLTVT.

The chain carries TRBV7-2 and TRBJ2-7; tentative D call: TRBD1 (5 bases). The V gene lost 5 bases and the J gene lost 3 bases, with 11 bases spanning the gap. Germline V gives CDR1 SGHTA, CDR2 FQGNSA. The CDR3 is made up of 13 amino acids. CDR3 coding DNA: TGTGCCAGCAGCCACCCGACAGTCTACGAGCAGTACTTC. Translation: CASSHPTVYEQYF. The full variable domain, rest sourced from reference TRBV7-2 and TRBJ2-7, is GAGVSQSPSNKVTEKGKDVELRCDPISGHTALYWYRQSLGQGLEFLIYFQGNSAPDKSGLPSDRFSAERTGGSVSTLTIQRTQQEDSAVYLCASSHPTVYEQYFGPGTRLTVT.

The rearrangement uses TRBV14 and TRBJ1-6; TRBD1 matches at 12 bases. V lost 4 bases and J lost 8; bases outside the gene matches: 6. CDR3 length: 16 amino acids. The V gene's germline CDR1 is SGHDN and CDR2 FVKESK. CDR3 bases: TGTGCCAGCAGCCCATCGGGACAGGGGGCACATTCACCCCTCCACTTT. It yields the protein CASSPSGQGAHSPLHF.

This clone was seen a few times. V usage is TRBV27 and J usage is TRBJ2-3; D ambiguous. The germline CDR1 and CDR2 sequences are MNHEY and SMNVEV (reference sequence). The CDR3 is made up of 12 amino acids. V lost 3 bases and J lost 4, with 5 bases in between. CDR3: CASSFWPDTQYF. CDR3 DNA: TGTGCCAGCAGTTTTTGGCCAGATACGCAGTATTTT.

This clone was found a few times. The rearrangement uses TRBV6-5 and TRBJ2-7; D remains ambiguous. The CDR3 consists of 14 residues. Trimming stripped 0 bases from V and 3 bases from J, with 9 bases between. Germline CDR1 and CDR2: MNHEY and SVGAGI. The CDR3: CASSYSSLHYEQYF. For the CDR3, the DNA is TGTGCCAGCAGTTACTCGAGTCTGCACTACGAGCAGTACTTC.

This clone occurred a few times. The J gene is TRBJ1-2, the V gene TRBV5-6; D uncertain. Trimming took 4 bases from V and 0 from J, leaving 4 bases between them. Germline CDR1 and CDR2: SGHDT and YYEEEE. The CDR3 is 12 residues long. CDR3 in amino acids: CASSRANYGYTF. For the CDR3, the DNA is TGTGCCAGCAGCCGGGCTAACTATGGCTACACCTTC. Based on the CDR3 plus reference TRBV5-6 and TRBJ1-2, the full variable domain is DAGVTQSPTHLIKTRGQQVTLRCSPKSGHDTVSWYQQALGQGPQFIFQYYEEEERQRGNFPDRFSGHQFPNYSSELNVNALLLGDSALYLCASSRANYGYTFGSGTRLTVV.

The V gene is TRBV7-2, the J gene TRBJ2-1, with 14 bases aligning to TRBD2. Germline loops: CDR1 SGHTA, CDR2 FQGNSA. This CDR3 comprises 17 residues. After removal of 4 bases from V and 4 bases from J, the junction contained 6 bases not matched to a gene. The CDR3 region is CASSSPTSGGAYNEQFF. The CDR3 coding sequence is TGTGCCAGCAGCTCTCCGACTAGCGGGGGGGCATACAATGAGCAGTTCTTC.

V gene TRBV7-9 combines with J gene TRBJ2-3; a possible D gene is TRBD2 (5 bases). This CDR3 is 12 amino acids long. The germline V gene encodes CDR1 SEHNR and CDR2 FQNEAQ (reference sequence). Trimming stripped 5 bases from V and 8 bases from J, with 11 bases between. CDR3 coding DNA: TGTGCCAGCAGCCCCCCCGAGGGTACGCAGTATTTT. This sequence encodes CASSPPEGTQYF.

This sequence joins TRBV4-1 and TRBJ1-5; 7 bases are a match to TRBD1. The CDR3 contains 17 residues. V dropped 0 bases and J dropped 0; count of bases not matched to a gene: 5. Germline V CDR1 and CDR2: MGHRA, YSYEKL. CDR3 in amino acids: CASSQDPGGNSNQPQHF. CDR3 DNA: TGCGCCAGCAGCCAAGATCCAGGGGGAAATAGCAATCAGCCCCAGCATTTT.

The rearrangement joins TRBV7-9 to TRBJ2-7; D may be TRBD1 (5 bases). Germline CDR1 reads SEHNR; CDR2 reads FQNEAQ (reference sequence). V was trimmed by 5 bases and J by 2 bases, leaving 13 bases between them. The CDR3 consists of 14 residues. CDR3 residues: CASSPPWTTYEQYF. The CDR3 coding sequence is TGTGCCAGCAGCCCCCCTTGGACAACCTACGAGCAGTACTTC.

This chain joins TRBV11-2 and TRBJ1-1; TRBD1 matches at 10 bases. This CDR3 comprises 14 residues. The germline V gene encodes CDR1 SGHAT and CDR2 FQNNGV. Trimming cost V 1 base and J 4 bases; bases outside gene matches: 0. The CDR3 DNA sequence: TGTGCCAGCAGCTTAGGGGACAGGGGCACTGAAGCTTTCTTT. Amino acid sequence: CASSLGDRGTEAFF.

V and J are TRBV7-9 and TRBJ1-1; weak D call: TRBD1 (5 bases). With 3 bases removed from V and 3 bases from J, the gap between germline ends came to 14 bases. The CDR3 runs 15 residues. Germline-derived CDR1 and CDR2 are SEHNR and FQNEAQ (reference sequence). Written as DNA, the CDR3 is TGTGCCAGCAGCTTCTTTGACAGTGAAGACACTGAAGCTTTCTTT. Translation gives CASSFFDSEDTEAFF. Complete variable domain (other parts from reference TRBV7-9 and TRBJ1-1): DTGVSQNPRHKITKRGQNVTFRCDPISEHNRLYWYRQTLGQGPEFLTYFQNEAQLEKSRLLSDRFSAERPKGSFSTLEIQRTEQGDSAMYLCASSFFDSEDTEAFFGQGTRLTVV.